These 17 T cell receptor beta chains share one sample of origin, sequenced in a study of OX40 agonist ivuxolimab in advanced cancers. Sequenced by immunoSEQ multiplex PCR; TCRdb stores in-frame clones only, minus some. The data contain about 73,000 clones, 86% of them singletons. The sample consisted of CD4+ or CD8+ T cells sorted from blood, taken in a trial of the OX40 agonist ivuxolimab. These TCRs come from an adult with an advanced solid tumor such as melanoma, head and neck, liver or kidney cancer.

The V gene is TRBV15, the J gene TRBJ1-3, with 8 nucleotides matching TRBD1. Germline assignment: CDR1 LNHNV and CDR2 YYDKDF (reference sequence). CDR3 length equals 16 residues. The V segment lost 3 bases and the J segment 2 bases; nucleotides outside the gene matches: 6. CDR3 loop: CATSRDRDGTGNTIYF. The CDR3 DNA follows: TGTGCCACCAGCAGGGACAGGGACGGTACTGGAAACACCATATATTTT.

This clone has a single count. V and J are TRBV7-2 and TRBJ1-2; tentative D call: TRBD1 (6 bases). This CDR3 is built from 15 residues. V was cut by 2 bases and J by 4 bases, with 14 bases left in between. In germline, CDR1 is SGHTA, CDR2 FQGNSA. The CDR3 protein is CASSLSDRIPYGYTF. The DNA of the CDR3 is TGTGCCAGCAGCTTATCGGACAGAATCCCCTATGGCTACACCTTC.

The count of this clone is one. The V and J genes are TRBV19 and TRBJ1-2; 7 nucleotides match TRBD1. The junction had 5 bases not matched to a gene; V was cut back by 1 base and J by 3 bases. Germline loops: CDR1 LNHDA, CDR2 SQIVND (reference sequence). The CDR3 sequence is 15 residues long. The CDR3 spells CASSIVGTDHYGYTF. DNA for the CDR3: TGTGCCAGTAGTATAGTTGGGACAGACCACTATGGCTACACCTTC.

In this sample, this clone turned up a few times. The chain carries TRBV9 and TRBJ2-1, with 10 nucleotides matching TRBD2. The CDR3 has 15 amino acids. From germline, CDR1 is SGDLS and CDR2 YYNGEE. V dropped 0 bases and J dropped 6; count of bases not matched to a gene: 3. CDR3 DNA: TGTGCCAGCAGCGTAGACCTAGCGGGAGTCAATGAGCAGTTCTTC. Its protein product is CASSVDLAGVNEQFF.

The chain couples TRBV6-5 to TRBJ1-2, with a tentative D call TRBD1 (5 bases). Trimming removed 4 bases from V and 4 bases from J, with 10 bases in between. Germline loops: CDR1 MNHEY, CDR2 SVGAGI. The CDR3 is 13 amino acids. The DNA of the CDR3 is TGTGCCAGCAGTTTTACAGGATTCTATGGCTACACCTTC. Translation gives CASSFTGFYGYTF.

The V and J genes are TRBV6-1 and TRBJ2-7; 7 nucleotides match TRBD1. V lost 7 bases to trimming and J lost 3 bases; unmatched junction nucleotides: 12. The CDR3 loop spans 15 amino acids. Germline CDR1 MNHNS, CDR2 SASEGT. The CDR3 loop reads CASKKDRERFYEQYF. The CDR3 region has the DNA TGTGCCAGCAAGAAAGACAGGGAACGGTTCTACGAGCAGTACTTC.

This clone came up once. The CDR3 loop reads CASSTGPEAFF. In DNA, the CDR3 is TGTGCCAGCAGTACAGGGCCGGAGGCTTTCTTT. The V call is TRBV6-6, the J call TRBJ1-1; D is perhaps TRBD1 (6 bases). The CDR3 contains 11 residues. V lost 5 bases, J lost 11 bases, and 12 bases lay in between. The V gene's germline CDR1 is MNHNY and CDR2 SVGAGI (reference sequence).

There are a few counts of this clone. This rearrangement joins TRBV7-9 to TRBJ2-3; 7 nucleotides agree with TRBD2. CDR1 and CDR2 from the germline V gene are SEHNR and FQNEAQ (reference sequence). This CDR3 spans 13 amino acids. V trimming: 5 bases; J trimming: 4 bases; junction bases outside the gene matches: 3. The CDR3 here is CASSPSGADTQYF. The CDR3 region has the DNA TGTGCCAGCAGCCCTAGCGGCGCAGATACGCAGTATTTT.

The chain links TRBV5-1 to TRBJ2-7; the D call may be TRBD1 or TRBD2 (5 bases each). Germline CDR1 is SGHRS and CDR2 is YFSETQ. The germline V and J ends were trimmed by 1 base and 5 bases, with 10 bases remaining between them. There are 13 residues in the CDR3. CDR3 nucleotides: TGCGCCAGCAGCTTGCCAGGGAGCGACGAGCAGTACTTC. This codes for CASSLPGSDEQYF.

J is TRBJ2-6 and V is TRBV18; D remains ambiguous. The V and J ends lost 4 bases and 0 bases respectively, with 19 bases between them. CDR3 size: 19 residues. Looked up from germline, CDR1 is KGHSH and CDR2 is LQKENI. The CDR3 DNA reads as TGTGCCAGCTCACAAAATACGGGTACAGTAGTCTCTGGGGCCAACGTCCTGACTTTC. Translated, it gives CASSQNTGTVVSGANVLTF. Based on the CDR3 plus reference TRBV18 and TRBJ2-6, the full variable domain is NAGVMQNPRHLVRRRGQEARLRCSPMKGHSHVYWYRQLPEEGLKFMVYLQKENIIDESGMPKERFSAEFPKEGPSILRIQQVVRGDSAAYFCASSQNTGTVVSGANVLTFGAGSRLTVL.

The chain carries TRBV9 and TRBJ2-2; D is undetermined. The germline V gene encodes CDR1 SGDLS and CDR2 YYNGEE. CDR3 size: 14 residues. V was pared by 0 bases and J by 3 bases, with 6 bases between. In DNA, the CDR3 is TGTGCCAGCAGCGTAGTTGGGGACACCGGGGAGCTGTTTTTT. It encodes CASSVVGDTGELFF.

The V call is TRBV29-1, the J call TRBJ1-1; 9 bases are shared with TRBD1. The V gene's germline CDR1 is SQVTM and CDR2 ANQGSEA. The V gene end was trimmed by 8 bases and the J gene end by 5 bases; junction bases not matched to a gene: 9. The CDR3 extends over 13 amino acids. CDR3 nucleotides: TGCAGCTACGGGACAGGGAGGTTTACTGAAGCTTTCTTT. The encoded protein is CSYGTGRFTEAFF.

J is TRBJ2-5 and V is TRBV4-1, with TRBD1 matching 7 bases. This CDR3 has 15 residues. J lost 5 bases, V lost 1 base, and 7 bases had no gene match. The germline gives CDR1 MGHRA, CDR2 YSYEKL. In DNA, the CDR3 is TGCGCCAGCAGCCAAGGACAGGGAAAGGGGGAGACCCAGTACTTC. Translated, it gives CASSQGQGKGETQYF.

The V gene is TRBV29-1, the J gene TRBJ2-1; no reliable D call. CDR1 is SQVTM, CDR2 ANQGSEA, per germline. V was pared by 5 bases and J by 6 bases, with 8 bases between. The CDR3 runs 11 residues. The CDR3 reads CSVMGPNEQFF. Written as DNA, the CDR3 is TGCAGCGTTATGGGCCCCAATGAGCAGTTCTTC.

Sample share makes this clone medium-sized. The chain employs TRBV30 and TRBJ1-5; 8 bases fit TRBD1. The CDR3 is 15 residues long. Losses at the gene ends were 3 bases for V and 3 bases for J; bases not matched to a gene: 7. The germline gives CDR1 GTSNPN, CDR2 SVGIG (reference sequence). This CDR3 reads CAWRRADRDNQPQHF. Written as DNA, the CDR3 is TGTGCCTGGAGGAGGGCGGACAGGGACAATCAGCCCCAGCATTTT.

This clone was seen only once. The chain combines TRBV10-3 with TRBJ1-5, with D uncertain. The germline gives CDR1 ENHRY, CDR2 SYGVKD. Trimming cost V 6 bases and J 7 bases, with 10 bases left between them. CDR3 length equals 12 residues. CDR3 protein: CAIRMEGQPQHF. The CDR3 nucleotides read TGTGCCATCAGAATGGAGGGACAGCCCCAGCATTTT.

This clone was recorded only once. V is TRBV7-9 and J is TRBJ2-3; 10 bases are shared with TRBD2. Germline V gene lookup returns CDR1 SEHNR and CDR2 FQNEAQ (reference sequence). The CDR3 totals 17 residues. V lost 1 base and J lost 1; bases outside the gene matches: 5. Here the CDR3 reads CASSLGSSGGRTDTQYF. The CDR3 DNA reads TGTGCCAGCAGCTTAGGGTCTAGCGGGGGCCGCACAGATACGCAGTATTTT. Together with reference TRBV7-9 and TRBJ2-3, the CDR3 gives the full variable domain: DTGVSQNPRHKITKRGQNVTFRCDPISEHNRLYWYRQTLGQGPEFLTYFQNEAQLEKSRLLSDRFSAERPKGSFSTLEIQRTEQGDSAMYLCASSLGSSGGRTDTQYFGPGTRLTVL.